This section outlines one T cell receptor (beta chain) sequence together with its context. The sample originates from a study of cytomegalovirus exposure and HLA in healthy donors. The PCR made use of 60 Vbeta and 13 Jbeta primers. The method was immunoSEQ multiplex PCR; TCRdb's version includes in-frame clones alone and lacks a portion of them. The table records about 150,000 clones, roughly 86% of them present only once. The sample consisted of PBMCs. This clonotype was sampled from a woman aged 40-49 years in good health and CMV-seronegative.

The CDR3 loop reads CASSKSVTSGTQFF. The DNA of the CDR3 is TGTGCCAGCAGCAAGTCGGTGACTAGCGGGACGCAGTTCTTC. The V and J genes are TRBV11-3 and TRBJ2-1, with TRBD2 identical over 11 bases. The CDR3 sequence is 14 residues long. J gave up 12 bases and V 5 bases, and 9 bases lay outside the gene matches. Germline assignment: CDR1 SGHNT and CDR2 YENEEA.